Detailed here is one T cell receptor (beta chain). The sample comes from a study of blood T cell repertoires in COVID-19. Study details: The study drew acute and convalescent COVID-19 samples from the United States, Italy and Spain. PBMCs, B-cell-depleted T cells, or T cells were the source of the cDNA or gDNA that made up the material.

Under the authors' procedure: Estimated nucleated cell counts came from reference gene primer amplification. Profiled with immunoSEQ multiplex PCR; TCRdb holds only in-frame clones, not every one. V and J calls and clone size come straight from that table; D and trimming were deduced from the DNA. Altogether about 92,000 clones are present, roughly 72% being singletons, with the ten largest covering under 30%. In germline, CDR1 is SGHRS, CDR2 YFSETQ. The CDR3 length is 16 residues. With 0 bases removed from V and 5 bases from J, the gap between germline ends came to 17 bases. The material sequenced was peripheral blood. J is TRBJ2-5 and V is TRBV5-1; no clear D. The sequence derives from a woman aged 60-75 years in a cohort sampled during active or convalescent COVID-19. The CDR3 DNA is TGCGCCAGCAGCTTGGGAAGCGACTTCACGAGGGAGACCCAGTACTTC. Translation: CASSLGSDFTRETQYF.